The 15 T cell receptor beta chains below come from one sample, sequenced in a study of blood T cell repertoires in COVID-19. Profiled with immunoSEQ multiplex PCR; TCRdb holds only in-frame clones, not every one. The data show over 300,000 clones, with 70% to 90% seen just once and approximately 6% held by the top ten. The sample taken for sequencing was PBMCs or T cells enriched from blood (not recorded which). All receptors come from a woman aged 25 to 39 who had recovered from COVID-19.

In its sample, this clone was seen once. This chain uses TRBV18 with TRBJ2-7; TRBD2 agrees at 7 bases. CDR3 size: 14 residues. In germline, CDR1 is KGHSH, CDR2 LQKENI. The V and J ends lost 5 bases and 6 bases, in that order; junction bases with no gene match: 10. The chain's CDR3 is CASSTKAGSSEQYF. For the CDR3, the DNA is TGTGCCAGCTCAACGAAAGCGGGGAGTTCCGAGCAGTACTTC.

The J gene is TRBJ1-1, the V gene TRBV7-2; the match to TRBD1 covers 8 bases. The CDR3 has 16 amino acids. V lost 1 base and J lost 5; bases outside the gene matches: 9. Germline loops: CDR1 SGHTA, CDR2 FQGNSA. The CDR3 region has the DNA TGTGCCAGCAGCTTAGGAGACAGGGGCTGGGGTACTGAAGCTTTCTTT. This gives the protein CASSLGDRGWGTEAFF.

The chain carries TRBV2 and TRBJ2-5; a possible D gene is TRBD2 (6 bases). The germline V and J ends were trimmed by 3 bases and 5 bases, with 19 bases remaining between them. From germline, CDR1 is SNHLY and CDR2 FYNNEI. This CDR3 spans 16 amino acids. The CDR3 region is CASSEAGTLLGETQYF. Written as DNA, the CDR3 is TGTGCCAGCAGTGAGGCCGGGACTCTCTTGGGGGAGACCCAGTACTTC.

The chain couples TRBV12-3 or TRBV12-4 to TRBJ1-2; 9 positions agree with TRBD1. The trim removed 5 bases at V and 9 bases at J, leaving 4 bases unmatched. The CDR3 sequence is 12 residues long. The CDR3 region is CASSPGQGSYTF. CDR3 DNA: TGTGCCAGCAGTCCGGGACAGGGTAGCTACACCTTC.

The rearrangement uses TRBV4-1 and TRBJ1-2, with a possible D match to TRBD1 (5 bases). The CDR3 has 15 amino acids. Per the germline V gene, CDR1 is MGHRA and CDR2 is YSYEKL. The V end lost 0 bases, the J end lost 4 bases, and 12 bases lay between the germline ends. CDR3 loop: CASSQDPGGAYGYTF. CDR3 sequence (DNA): TGCGCCAGCAGCCAAGACCCCGGGGGAGCCTATGGCTACACCTTC.

The chain carries TRBV3-1 (or the pseudogene TRBV3-2) and TRBJ1-2, with a tentative D call TRBD1 (6 bases). Trimming removed 1 base at V and 8 bases at J, with 11 bases between. Per the germline V gene, CDR1 is LGHDT and CDR2 is YNNKEL (reference sequence). There are 13 residues in the CDR3. The CDR3 region has the DNA TGTGCCAGCAGCCAAGTGGGGGCTGAGGGCTACACCTTC. Translated, it gives CASSQVGAEGYTF.

The chain combines TRBV7-2 with TRBJ1-4; 8 nucleotides align to TRBD1. After removal of 2 bases from V and 7 bases from J, the junction contained 6 bases not matched to a gene. This CDR3 is built from 15 residues. Germline V gene lookup returns CDR1 SGHTA and CDR2 FQGNSA. Written as DNA, the CDR3 is TGTGCCAGCAGCTTACCGGGCAGGGGGCCTGAAAAACTGTTTTTT. It translates to CASSLPGRGPEKLFF.

The chain employs TRBV7-2 and TRBJ1-3; D perhaps matches TRBD1 (6 bases). The CDR3 totals 16 residues. Germline-derived CDR1 and CDR2 are SGHTA and FQGNSA. With 4 bases removed from V and 4 bases from J, the gap between germline ends came to 17 bases. CDR3 nucleotide sequence: TGTGCCAGCAGCTCAGTCGGGGGGCTCTCAGGAAACACCATATATTTT. It encodes CASSSVGGLSGNTIYF. Combining the CDR3 with reference TRBV7-2 and TRBJ1-3 gives the whole variable domain GAGVSQSPSNKVTEKGKDVELRCDPISGHTALYWYRQSLGQGLEFLIYFQGNSAPDKSGLPSDRFSAERTGGSVSTLTIQRTQQEDSAVYLCASSSVGGLSGNTIYFGEGSWLTVV.

The chain links TRBV27 to TRBJ1-4; tentatively, D is TRBD1 (5 bases). The CDR3 runs 15 residues. V was cut by 6 bases and J by 6 bases, with 17 bases left in between. Germline V CDR1 and CDR2: MNHEY, SMNVEV (reference sequence). The CDR3 region has the DNA TGTGCCAGCAGCCCTCGGGGGACGGGTTATGAAAAACTGTTTTTT. This translates into CASSPRGTGYEKLFF.

This sequence joins TRBV10-3 and TRBJ2-1; 8 positions agree with TRBD2. The CDR3 runs 10 residues. V lost 10 bases to trimming and J lost 12 bases; unmatched junction nucleotides: 5. Germline values: CDR1 ENHRY, CDR2 SYGVKD. The CDR3 sequence is CATRTSRQFF. CDR3 sequence (DNA): TGTGCCACCCGGACTAGCAGGCAGTTCTTC.

V gene TRBV9 combines with J gene TRBJ2-1; a possible D gene is TRBD1 (6 bases). The CDR3 has 14 amino acids. V lost 6 bases, J lost 7 bases, and 17 bases lay in between. CDR1 and CDR2 (germline): SGDLS, YYNGEE. The DNA of the CDR3 is TGTGCCAGCAACGCCCAACAGGGTTTGAATGAGCAGTTCTTC. Its translation: CASNAQQGLNEQFF.

The rearrangement uses TRBV7-6 and TRBJ2-1, with D perhaps matching TRBD2 (5 bases). The germline V gene has CDR1 SGHVS and CDR2 FNYEAQ. The CDR3 sequence is 15 residues long. V was clipped by 3 bases and J by 2 bases, with 11 bases between them. CDR3 protein: CASSLADSTYNEQFF. Written as DNA, the CDR3 is TGTGCCAGCAGCTTGGCGGACTCTACCTACAATGAGCAGTTCTTC.

With regard to this clone: Other DNA sequences from this sample encode an identical CDR3 as well. The chain recombines TRBV9 with TRBJ1-1; D unresolved. The CDR3 has 15 residues. CDR1 is SGDLS, CDR2 YYNGEE, per germline. Trimming removed 0 bases at V and 0 bases at J, with 9 bases between. Here the CDR3 reads CASSVGGQMNTEAFF. CDR3 sequence (DNA): TGTGCCAGCAGCGTAGGTGGGCAAATGAACACTGAAGCTTTCTTT.

CDR3 nucleotides: TGCGCCAGCAGCTCGACAACCGGGACAGTCACAGATACGCAGTATTTT. It codes for CASSSTTGTVTDTQYF. V usage is TRBV5-1 and J usage is TRBJ2-3; 7 bases align to TRBD1. Per germline, CDR1 SGHRS and CDR2 YFSETQ. V lost 3 bases, J lost 2 bases, and 9 bases stayed unmatched. The CDR3 has 16 amino acids.

The rearrangement links TRBV29-1 to TRBJ2-5; 8 bases match TRBD1. CDR1 and CDR2 (germline): SQVTM, ANQGSEA. This CDR3 is 13 amino acids long. V lost 6 bases to trimming and J lost 4 bases; unmatched junction nucleotides: 7. The CDR3 coding sequence is TGCAGCGTACCCGACAGGGGCGGAGAGACCCAGTACTTC. It encodes CSVPDRGGETQYF.